The 18 T cell receptor beta chains given below trace back to one sample, sequenced in a study of T cell repertoires in cytomegalovirus infection (dated by TCRdb to about 2019). The sequencing machine was an Illumina HiSeq 1500. TCRdb reprocessed the public reads (quality trimming at Q25 with fastp, clone calling with MiXCR) and kept in-frame beta chains. Rows matching on CDR3 protein sequence are summarized as one entry with the most common DNA and genes. The sample records roughly 87,000 distinct CDR3 sequences, approximately 30% of which are singletons. More than 70% of the sample belongs to the ten largest clones. The antigens these receptors bind are not known. The treatment or condition label corresponds to: in vitro stimulation with specific CMV peptide epitopes to enrich CMV-specific T cells. The sequenced sample was CD8+ T cells from cultured PBMCs, obtained from culture after CMV antigen stimulation. These receptors were taken from a human donor in good health (CMV status not recorded). Some clones in this sample may be carry-over from other donors' samples.

The sample holds a few counts of this clonotype. The V gene is TRBV29-1, the J gene TRBJ2-7; either TRBD1 or TRBD2 may fit D (6 bases each). The CDR3 has 12 residues. The ends were cut back, 4 bases at V and 3 bases at J, with 10 bases in the middle. Looked up from germline, CDR1 is SQVTM and CDR2 is ANQGSEA. The CDR3 sequence is CSVGGANYEQYF. The CDR3 nucleotides read TGCAGCGTTGGGGGGGCCAACTACGAGCAGTACTTC.

This clonotype was counted at least ten times. The rearrangement uses TRBV5-6 and TRBJ1-6; D perhaps matches TRBD1 (5 bases). The CDR3 covers 15 residues. The ends were cut back, 2 bases at V and 4 bases at J, with 10 bases in the middle. Per germline, CDR1 SGHDT and CDR2 YYEEEE. The CDR3 bases are TGTGCCAGCAGCTTCCGACAGAGATATAATTCACCCCTCCACTTT. Translation: CASSFRQRYNSPLHF.

This clonotype was seen more than once but under ten times. V gene TRBV27 combines with J gene TRBJ2-3, with 8 bases aligning to TRBD2. The CDR3 is 18 amino acids. Germline CDR1 and CDR2: MNHEY and SMNVEV (reference sequence). The V gene end was trimmed by 0 bases and the J gene end by 1 base; junction bases not matched to a gene: 9. The CDR3 coding sequence is TGTGCCAGCAGTTTATCCCTATGGTCGCGGGGGGGCACAGATACGCAGTATTTT. Translation gives CASSLSLWSRGGTDTQYF.

This clonotype was seen only a few times. The chain recombines TRBV7-9 with TRBJ2-1; 11 nucleotides line up with TRBD2. The CDR3 loop spans 18 amino acids. Unmatched junction bases numbered 15, after V lost 4 bases and J lost 7 bases. The V gene's germline CDR1 is SEHNR and CDR2 FQNEAQ (reference sequence). The CDR3 DNA is TGTGCCAGCAGCTCGAATACGGCCTTGACTAGCGGGGCTAATGAGCAGTTCTTC. This sequence encodes CASSSNTALTSGANEQFF.

This chain connects TRBV20-1 to TRBJ1-1; D unclear. Per germline, CDR1 DFQATT and CDR2 SNEGSKA (reference sequence). CDR3 length: 12 amino acids. V gave up 6 bases and J gave up 8 bases, with 16 bases separating them. The CDR3 bases are TGCAGTGCCCGAGCGGGCGAACCGGAAGCTTTCTTT. Its translation is CSARAGEPEAFF.

The genes are TRBV6-5 and TRBJ2-1; D possibly matches TRBD1 or TRBD2 (6 bases each). The CDR3 runs to 15 residues. The germline V and J ends were trimmed by 6 bases and 5 bases, with 17 bases remaining between them. Germline V gives CDR1 MNHEY, CDR2 SVGAGI. In DNA form, the CDR3 reads TGTGCCAGCAGCTGGGGACTTGGACAGAACAATGAGCAGTTCTTC. This sequence encodes CASSWGLGQNNEQFF.

This clonotype was counted at least ten times. The chain employs TRBV28 and TRBJ2-5, with D possibly matching TRBD2 (5 bases). CDR3 size: 11 residues. Germline CDR1 and CDR2: MDHEN and SYDVKM. The V and J ends lost 8 bases and 5 bases respectively, with 9 bases between them. CDR3 bases: TGTGCCAGCGACGACTACGAGACCCAGTACTTC. This codes for CASDDYETQYF.

This clonotype came up many times. Relative to the germline gene, one junction end is altered; a read error may explain this. J is TRBJ2-1 and V is TRBV20-1; 8 nucleotides line up with TRBD2. The CDR3 loop spans 14 amino acids. Per the germline V gene, CDR1 is DFQATT and CDR2 is SNEGSKA (reference sequence). CDR3 sequence: CSAIAGSSHNEQFF. The DNA for the CDR3 is TGCAGTGCTATAGCGGGGTCCTCCCACAATGAGCAGTTCTTC.

The chain joins TRBV7-9 to TRBJ2-7; D remains ambiguous. Germline V CDR1 and CDR2: SEHNR, FQNEAQ (reference sequence). The CDR3 runs to 14 residues. Trimming shortened V by 1 base and J by 5 bases, and 12 bases separated the two germline ends. CDR3 DNA: TGTGCCAGCAGCTTAGTCTCGGGTTCCCACGAGCAGTACTTC. Encoded protein: CASSLVSGSHEQYF.

The J gene is TRBJ2-1, the V gene TRBV4-2; TRBD2 aligns across 11 bases. The V gene's germline CDR1 is LGHNA and CDR2 YNFKEQ. V trimming: 1 base; J trimming: 4 bases; junction bases outside the gene matches: 9. The CDR3 extends over 18 amino acids. DNA of the CDR3: TGTGCCAGCAGCCAAGCCCCTCGACTAGCGGGGAGTTACAATGAGCAGTTCTTC. This gives the protein CASSQAPRLAGSYNEQFF.

This sequence joins TRBV20-1 and TRBJ2-6, with D unresolved. The germline CDR1 and CDR2 sequences are DFQATT and SNEGSKA (reference sequence). This CDR3 is built from 12 residues. V was trimmed by 0 bases and J by 3 bases, leaving 0 bases between them. CDR3 region: CSARDGANVLTF. For the CDR3, the DNA is TGCAGTGCTAGAGATGGGGCCAACGTCCTGACTTTC.

There are many counts of this clonotype. For the CDR3, the DNA is TGCAGTGCTAGACGGGGAGGGACCATGAACACTGAAGCTTTCTTT. This sequence encodes CSARRGGTMNTEAFF. The V gene is TRBV20-1, the J gene TRBJ1-1, with D possibly TRBD1 on 5 matching bases. There are 15 residues in the CDR3. Germline CDR1 and CDR2: DFQATT and SNEGSKA (reference sequence). V lost 2 bases, J lost 0 bases, and 13 bases lay in between.

The CDR3 is CASSYDRSKAFF. Written as DNA, the CDR3 is TGTGCCAGCAGCTATGACAGATCTAAAGCTTTCTTT. J is TRBJ1-1 and V is TRBV7-9; perhaps TRBD1 as D (5 bases). CDR1 SEHNR and CDR2 FQNEAQ come from the germline V gene (reference sequence). The CDR3 contains 12 residues. V lost 4 bases to trimming and J lost 9 bases, with 12 bases between them.

V and J are TRBV11-1 and TRBJ2-1, with no clear D. Per germline, CDR1 SGHAT and CDR2 FQDESV (reference sequence). V shed 0 bases and J shed 6 bases, with 3 bases lying between them. This CDR3 has 12 residues. The CDR3 region is CASSLASNEQFF. DNA of the CDR3: TGTGCCAGCAGCTTAGCTTCCAATGAGCAGTTCTTC.

This chain connects TRBV10-3 to TRBJ1-1; possible D gene TRBD1, 5 bases. The CDR3 sequence is 12 residues long. The ends were cut back, 4 bases at V and 5 bases at J, with 8 bases in the middle. Germline CDR1 is ENHRY and CDR2 is SYGVKD. The CDR3 region has the DNA TGTGCCATCAGTGTAGGGGAAACTGAAGCTTTCTTT. Encoded protein: CAISVGETEAFF.

The V call is TRBV20-1, the J call TRBJ2-7; D is unresolved. Per germline, CDR1 DFQATT and CDR2 SNEGSKA (reference sequence). Trimming took 2 bases from V and 3 from J, leaving 20 bases between them. The CDR3 is 16 amino acids. The CDR3 region is CSARPQPAARNYEQYF. CDR3 coding DNA: TGCAGTGCTAGACCCCAACCGGCAGCGAGGAACTACGAGCAGTACTTC.

The chain couples TRBV27 to TRBJ2-1; TRBD1 matches 9 bases. CDR3 length equals 16 residues. Germline V gene lookup returns CDR1 MNHEY and CDR2 SMNVEV (reference sequence). J gave up 6 bases and V 2 bases, and 8 bases lay outside the gene matches. The CDR3 DNA reads as TGTGCCAGCAGTTTAAGTGGGACAGGGTCTGGCAATGAGCAGTTCTTC. It yields the protein CASSLSGTGSGNEQFF.

This clonotype was found many times. The chain has TRBV7-2 and TRBJ1-1; D is uncertain. The V and J ends lost 1 base and 4 bases respectively, with 7 bases between them. The CDR3 loop spans 13 amino acids. Germline CDR1 SGHTA, CDR2 FQGNSA. The CDR3 sequence is CASSLEWVTEAFF. DNA of the CDR3: TGTGCCAGCAGCTTAGAATGGGTCACTGAAGCTTTCTTT.